These T cell receptor beta chains were read from a single sample in a study of OX40 agonist ivuxolimab in advanced cancers. Measured with immunoSEQ multiplex PCR; TCRdb has only the in-frame clones, and not every one. The sample lists approximately 94,000 clones; approximately 90% were seen once. The material was CD4+ or CD8+ T cells sorted from blood, obtained in a trial of the OX40 agonist ivuxolimab. All receptors come from an adult with an advanced solid tumor such as melanoma, head and neck, liver or kidney cancer. CDR3s include the opening cysteine and the closing phenylalanine or tryptophan. A D gene is named only where the DNA matches it firmly. For some rows the clone size is stated as once, few or many, or as a class when expanded; others skip it.

d_gene	v_gene	abundance	j_gene	CDR3aa	CDR3nt
NA	TRBV20-1	NA	TRBJ2-7	CSARAAYEQYF	TGCAGTGCTAGAGCCGCGTACGAGCAGTACTTC
TRBD2	TRBV6-1	NA	TRBJ2-1	CASSASGTHSYNEQFF	TGTGCCAGCAGTGCTAGCGGGACCCACTCCTACAATGAGCAGTTCTTC
NA	TRBV6-1	NA	TRBJ2-5	CAVGRELFQETQYF	TGTGCCGTAGGACGGGAGCTCTTCCAAGAGACCCAGTACTTC
NA	TRBV2	once	TRBJ1-2	CASALPPGGYTF	TGTGCCAGTGCCCTTCCACCTGGGGGCTACACCTTC
TRBD2	TRBV19	NA	TRBJ2-5	CASSVGLAGGRQETQYF	TGTGCCAGTAGTGTGGGACTAGCGGGAGGAAGGCAAGAGACCCAGTACTTC
TRBD1	TRBV27	NA	TRBJ2-4	CASSLRQGVENIQYF	TGTGCCAGCAGTTTGCGGCAGGGGGTAGAAAACATTCAGTACTTC
NA	TRBV11-3	NA	TRBJ2-3	CASSLSTDTQYF	TGTGCCAGCAGCTTAAGTACAGATACGCAGTATTTT
NA	TRBV7-9	NA	TRBJ2-1	CASHVGGNEQFF	TGTGCCAGCCACGTGGGGGGCAATGAGCAGTTCTTC
NA	TRBV30	NA	TRBJ1-3	CAWSVGLNSGNTIYF	TGTGCCTGGAGTGTAGGGCTGAACTCTGGAAACACCATATATTTT
NA	TRBV19	NA	TRBJ2-7	CASSKGPPTYEQYF	TGTGCCAGTAGTAAGGGTCCCCCGACCTACGAGCAGTACTTC
NA	TRBV4-2	NA	TRBJ1-1	CASSLKGGQAFF	TGTGCCAGCAGCCTCAAGGGCGGGCAAGCTTTCTTT
TRBD2	TRBV5-6	NA	TRBJ2-3	CASSLGGGGIATDTQYF	TGTGCCAGCAGCTTGGGGGGCGGGGGGATTGCCACAGATACGCAGTATTTT
NA	TRBV5-1	NA	TRBJ2-6	CASSLEPAGANVLTF	TGCGCCAGCAGCTTGGAACCTGCTGGGGCCAACGTCCTGACTTTC
NA	TRBV11-3	NA	TRBJ2-5	CASSPRQVNGETQYF	TGTGCCAGCAGCCCCAGACAGGTTAACGGGGAGACCCAGTACTTC
NA	TRBV6-1	once	TRBJ1-1	CASRESMNTEAFF	TGTGCCAGCAGGGAGTCCATGAACACTGAAGCTTTCTTT
NA	TRBV7-3	NA	TRBJ2-7	CASSLTVAGSYEQYF	TGTGCCAGCAGCTTAACAGTCGCAGGATCCTACGAGCAGTACTTC
TRBD1	TRBV4-3	NA	TRBJ2-7	CASSHLRDSSYEQYF	TGCGCCAGCAGCCATCTCCGGGACAGCTCCTACGAGCAGTACTTC
NA	TRBV19	once	TRBJ1-2	CASSIEQSVGGTF	TGTGCCAGTAGTATAGAACAATCGGTCGGGGGCACCTTC
TRBD1	TRBV6-5	NA	TRBJ1-2	CASSRQGGLSGYTF	TGTGCCAGCAGTCGACAGGGGGGGCTGAGCGGCTACACCTTC
TRBD2	TRBV5-6	NA	TRBJ2-5	CASSLVDSGRVETQYF	TGTGCCAGCAGCTTGGTGGATAGCGGGAGGGTGGAGACCCAGTACTTC
NA	TRBV18	once	TRBJ1-2	CASSPESNYGYTF	TGTGCCAGCTCACCGGAGTCTAACTATGGCTACACCTTC
TRBD1	TRBV13	once	TRBJ2-2	CASSVRDRLSANTGELFF	TGTGCCAGCAGCGTAAGGGACAGACTATCCGCGAACACCGGGGAGCTGTTTTTT
NA	TRBV29-1	NA	TRBJ2-2	CSVEVRSTGELFF	TGCAGCGTTGAAGTAAGATCCACCGGGGAGCTGTTTTTT
TRBD1	TRBV5-4	NA	TRBJ1-1	CASRRAGGGTEAFF	TGTGCCAGCAGGCGGGCAGGGGGCGGCACTGAAGCTTTCTTT
TRBD1	TRBV30	NA	TRBJ1-1	CAWRDRGYTEAFF	TGTGCCTGGAGGGACAGGGGTTACACTGAAGCTTTCTTT
NA	TRBV7-2	NA	TRBJ1-1	CASSSSGTFLNTEAFF	TGTGCCAGCAGCTCATCGGGGACTTTCCTGAACACTGAAGCTTTCTTT